This TCR beta chain was sequenced in a study of CD8+CD57+ T cells in acquired aplastic anemia. The sample holds a few counts of this clonotype. Its cognate antigen is unknown. Genomic DNA was employed as the template in profiling TCR beta VDJ and CDR3. TCRdb reprocessed the reads with MiXCR, giving one entry per CDR3 protein. The repertoire holds some 290,000 distinct CDR3 sequences, approximately 57% seen once, with around 8% in the top ten. V was clipped by 6 bases and J by 2 bases, with 20 bases between them. The CDR3 covers 16 residues. CDR1 and CDR2 from the germline V gene are DFQATT and SNEGSKA (reference sequence). Study-level results: Patients and controls shared over 25 CD8+ CDR3 sequences, highly expressed in patients.

The receptor was isolated from a human donor with severe aplastic anemia or a healthy control (not recorded which). This rearrangement joins TRBV20-1 to TRBJ1-5; D is unclear. Sequencing was done on a sample of sorted CD4+, CD8+, or CD8+CD57+ T cells (not recorded which) from PBMCs. CDR3 residues: CSASSQDWSGNQPQHF. CDR3 DNA sequence: TGCAGTGCCAGCAGCCAAGATTGGTCGGGCAATCAGCCCCAGCATTTT.